This TCR beta chain comes out of a study of early T cells in non-severe SARS-CoV-2 infection. TCRdb called the 5' RACE reads again in MiXCR, with one record for every CDR3 protein. The sample lists 98,000 or so distinct CDR3 sequences; roughly 12% were seen once. The V end lost 7 bases, the J end lost 0 bases, and 17 bases lay between the germline ends. Germline values: CDR1 MDHEN, CDR2 SYDVKM. The CDR3 has 16 residues. The V gene is TRBV28, the J gene TRBJ2-3; D is tentatively TRBD1 or TRBD2 (5 bases each). Specimen: whole blood. The source of this sequence is an adult who was a healthcare worker with PCR-confirmed SARS-CoV-2 infection or an uninfected control (not recorded which). The CDR3 region is CASTERTTLSTDTQYF. CDR3 sequence (DNA): TGTGCCAGCACCGAGCGGACAACGCTTAGCACAGATACGCAGTATTTT.